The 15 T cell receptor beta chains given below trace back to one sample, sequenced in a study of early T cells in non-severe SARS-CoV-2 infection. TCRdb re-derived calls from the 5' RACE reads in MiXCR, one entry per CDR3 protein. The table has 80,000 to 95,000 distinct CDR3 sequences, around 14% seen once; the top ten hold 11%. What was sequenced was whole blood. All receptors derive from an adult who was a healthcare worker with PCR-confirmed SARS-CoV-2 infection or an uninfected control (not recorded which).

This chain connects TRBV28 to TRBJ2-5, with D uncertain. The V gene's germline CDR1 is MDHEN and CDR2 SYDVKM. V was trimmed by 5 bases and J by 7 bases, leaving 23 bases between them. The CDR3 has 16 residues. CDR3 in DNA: TGTGCCAGCAGTACCTTCCCCTCTCAGGAGCCCGGGACCCAGTACTTC. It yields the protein CASSTFPSQEPGTQYF.

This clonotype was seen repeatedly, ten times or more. CDR3 in amino acids: CASSLQGGYEQYF. The CDR3 DNA is TGTGCCAGCAGTTTACAGGGTGGCTACGAGCAGTACTTC. The V and J genes are TRBV11-1 and TRBJ2-7; a possible D gene is TRBD1 (6 bases). This CDR3 has 13 amino acids. The V and J ends lost 6 bases and 3 bases respectively, with 12 bases between them. The germline V gene encodes CDR1 SGHAT and CDR2 FQDESV (reference sequence).

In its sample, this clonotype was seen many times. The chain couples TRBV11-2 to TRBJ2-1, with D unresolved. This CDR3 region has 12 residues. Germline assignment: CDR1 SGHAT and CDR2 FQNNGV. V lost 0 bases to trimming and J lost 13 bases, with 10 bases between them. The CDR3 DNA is TGTGCCAGCAGCTTAGATATAGGATACCAGTTCTTC. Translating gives CASSLDIGYQFF.

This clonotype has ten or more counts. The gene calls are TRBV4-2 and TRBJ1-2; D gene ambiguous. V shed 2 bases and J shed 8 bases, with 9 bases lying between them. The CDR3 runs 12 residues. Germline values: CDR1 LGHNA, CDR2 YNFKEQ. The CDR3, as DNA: TGTGCCAGCAGCCAATTGACAACCGGCTACACCTTC. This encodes CASSQLTTGYTF.

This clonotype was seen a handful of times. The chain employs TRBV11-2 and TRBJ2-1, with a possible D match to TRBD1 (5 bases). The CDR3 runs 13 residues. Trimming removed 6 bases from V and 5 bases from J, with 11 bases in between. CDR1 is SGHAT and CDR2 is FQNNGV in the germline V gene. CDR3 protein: CASSLQGHNEQFF. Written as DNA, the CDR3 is TGTGCCAGCAGTTTGCAGGGTCACAATGAGCAGTTCTTC.

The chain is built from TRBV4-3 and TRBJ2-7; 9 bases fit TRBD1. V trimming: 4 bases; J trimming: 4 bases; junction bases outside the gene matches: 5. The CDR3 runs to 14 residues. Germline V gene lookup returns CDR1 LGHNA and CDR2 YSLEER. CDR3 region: CASSPGTGKYEQYF. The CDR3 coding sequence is TGCGCCAGCAGCCCCGGGACAGGGAAGTACGAGCAGTACTTC.

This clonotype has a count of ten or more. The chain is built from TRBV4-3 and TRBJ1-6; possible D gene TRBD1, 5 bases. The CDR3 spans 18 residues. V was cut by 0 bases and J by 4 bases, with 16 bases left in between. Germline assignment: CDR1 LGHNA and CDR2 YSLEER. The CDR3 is CASSQDRGEGRYNSPLHF. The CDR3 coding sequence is TGCGCCAGCAGCCAAGATCGGGGCGAGGGGAGGTATAATTCACCCCTCCACTTT.

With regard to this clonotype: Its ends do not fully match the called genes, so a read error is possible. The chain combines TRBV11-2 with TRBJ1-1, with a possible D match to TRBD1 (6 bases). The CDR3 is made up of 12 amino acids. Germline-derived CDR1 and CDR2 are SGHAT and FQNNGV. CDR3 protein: CASSARTVLSSF. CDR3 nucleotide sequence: TGTGCCAGCAGCGCCAGGACAGTCCTTTCTTCCTTT.

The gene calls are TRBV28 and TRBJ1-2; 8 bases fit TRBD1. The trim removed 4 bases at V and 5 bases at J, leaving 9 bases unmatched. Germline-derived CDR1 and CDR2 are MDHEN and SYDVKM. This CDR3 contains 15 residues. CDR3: CASSSGQGLIYGYTF. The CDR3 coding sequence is TGTGCCAGCAGTTCCGGACAGGGCCTGATTTATGGCTACACCTTC.

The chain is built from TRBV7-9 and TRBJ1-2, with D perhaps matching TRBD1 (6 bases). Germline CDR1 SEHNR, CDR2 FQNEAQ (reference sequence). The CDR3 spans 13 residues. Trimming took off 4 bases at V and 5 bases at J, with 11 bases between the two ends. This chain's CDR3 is CASSSGHPYGYTF. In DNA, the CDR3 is TGTGCCAGCAGCTCGGGACATCCGTATGGCTACACCTTC.

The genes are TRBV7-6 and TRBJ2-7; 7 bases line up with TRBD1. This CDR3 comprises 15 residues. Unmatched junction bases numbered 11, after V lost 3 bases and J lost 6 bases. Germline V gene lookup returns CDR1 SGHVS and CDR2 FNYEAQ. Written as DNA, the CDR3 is TGTGCCAGCAGCTTTTCGGGACAGAGGGGCTCCGAGCAGTACTTC. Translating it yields CASSFSGQRGSEQYF.

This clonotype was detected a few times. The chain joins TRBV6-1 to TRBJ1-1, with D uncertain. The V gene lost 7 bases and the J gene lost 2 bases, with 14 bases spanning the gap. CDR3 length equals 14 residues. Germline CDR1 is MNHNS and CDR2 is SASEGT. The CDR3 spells CASKVGQSNTEAFF. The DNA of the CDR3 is TGTGCCAGCAAGGTAGGGCAGTCCAACACTGAAGCTTTCTTT.

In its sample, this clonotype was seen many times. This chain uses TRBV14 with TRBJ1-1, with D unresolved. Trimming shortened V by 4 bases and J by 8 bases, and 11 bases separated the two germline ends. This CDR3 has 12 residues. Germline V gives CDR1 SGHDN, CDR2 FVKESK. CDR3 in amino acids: CASSPFGLEAFF. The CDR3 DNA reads TGTGCCAGCAGCCCGTTCGGCTTGGAAGCTTTCTTT. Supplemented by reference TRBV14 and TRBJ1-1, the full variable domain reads EAGVTQFPSHSVIEKGQTVTLRCDPISGHDNLYWYRRVMGKEIKFLLHFVKESKQDESGMPNNRFLAERTGGTYSTLKVQPAELEDSGVYFCASSPFGLEAFFGQGTRLTVV.

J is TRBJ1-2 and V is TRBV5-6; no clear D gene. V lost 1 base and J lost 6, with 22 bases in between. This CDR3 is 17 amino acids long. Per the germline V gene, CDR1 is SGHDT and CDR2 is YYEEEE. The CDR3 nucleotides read TGTGCCAGCAGCTTGTTAGTGGAAGCGGGTGTTAGGGATGGCTACACCTTC. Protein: CASSLLVEAGVRDGYTF. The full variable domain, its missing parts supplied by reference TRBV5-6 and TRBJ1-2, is DAGVTQSPTHLIKTRGQQVTLRCSPKSGHDTVSWYQQALGQGPQFIFQYYEEEERQRGNFPDRFSGHQFPNYSSELNVNALLLGDSALYLCASSLLVEAGVRDGYTFGSGTRLTVV.

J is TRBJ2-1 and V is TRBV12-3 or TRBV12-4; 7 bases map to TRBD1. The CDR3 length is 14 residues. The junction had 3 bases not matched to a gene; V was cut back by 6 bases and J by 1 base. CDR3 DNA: TGTGCCAGCAGACGGGACAGATCCTACAATGAGCAGTTCTTC. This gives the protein CASRRDRSYNEQFF.